This entry lists 20 T cell receptor beta chains sequenced from one sample in a study of T cells in Graves' hyperthyroidism and ophthalmopathy. Amplification yielded TCR beta CDR3 regions, with RNA transcripts as the source. A first-round RT-PCR of the TCR CDR3 used the HTBI primer set. TCRdb itself ran the multiplex PCR reads through MiXCR, one entry per CDR3 protein. This table holds under 650,000 distinct CDR3 sequences, 15% to 20% found once. Sequenced material: blood. The receptors originated from a woman between 25 and 40 years old with Graves' hyperthyroidism.

This clonotype was detected ten times or more. The V call is TRBV5-4, the J call TRBJ2-3; 9 positions agree with TRBD2. The trim removed 5 bases at V and 1 base at J, leaving 5 bases unmatched. CDR3 length equals 15 residues. Germline values: CDR1 SGHNT, CDR2 YYREEE (reference sequence). The CDR3, as DNA: TGTGCCAGCAGTCAGGGACTAGCCCGCACAGATACGCAGTATTTT. This gives the protein CASSQGLARTDTQYF.

This clonotype was found a few times. The chain has TRBV29-1 and TRBJ2-1; 16 nucleotides line up with TRBD2. The germline V gene encodes CDR1 SQVTM and CDR2 ANQGSEA. The CDR3 contains 17 residues. The V and J ends lost 7 bases and 4 bases, in that order; junction bases with no gene match: 10. CDR3 residues: CSAPGLAGGAEYNEQFF. As DNA, the CDR3 is TGCAGCGCCCCGGGACTAGCGGGAGGGGCCGAGTACAATGAGCAGTTCTTC.

This clonotype came up a few times. The chain is built from TRBV27 and TRBJ1-2; no definite D call. The V gene lost 6 bases and the J gene lost 8 bases, with 22 bases spanning the gap. CDR1 is MNHEY and CDR2 is SMNVEV in the germline V gene (reference sequence). This CDR3 comprises 15 residues. The CDR3 coding sequence is TGTGCCAGCAGCCCCCTATTCGCTGTTGCCGAGGGCTACACCTTC. This encodes CASSPLFAVAEGYTF.

This clonotype was seen at least ten times. The chain recombines TRBV7-2 with TRBJ2-7, with 9 bases identical to TRBD2. After removal of 6 bases from V and 7 bases from J, the junction contained 13 bases not matched to a gene. The germline CDR1 and CDR2 sequences are SGHTA and FQGNSA. The CDR3 runs to 15 residues. The CDR3 nucleotides read TGTGCCAGCAGTAGGGGGGCGGGAGGGCCTAAAGAGCAGTACTTC. Its translation: CASSRGAGGPKEQYF.

This clonotype was detected ten times or more. DNA of the CDR3: TGTGCCAGCTCACCTCGGCTGGGACAAGAGACCCAGTACTTC. This sequence encodes CASSPRLGQETQYF. The V gene is TRBV18, the J gene TRBJ2-5, with unresolved D. Per germline, CDR1 KGHSH and CDR2 LQKENI. Trimming pared 3 bases from V and 2 bases from J, leaving 10 bases between. The CDR3 totals 14 residues. The full variable domain, completed using reference TRBV18 and TRBJ2-5, is NAGVMQNPRHLVRRRGQEARLRCSPMKGHSHVYWYRQLPEEGLKFMVYLQKENIIDESGMPKERFSAEFPKEGPSILRIQQVVRGDSAAYFCASSPRLGQETQYFGPGTRLLVL.

The chain recombines TRBV5-1 with TRBJ2-2; D is uncertain. V gave up 7 bases and J gave up 2 bases, with 6 bases separating them. The CDR3 covers 12 residues. Germline CDR1 is SGHRS and CDR2 is YFSETQ. CDR3 sequence: CASADNTGELFF. In DNA form, the CDR3 reads TGCGCCAGCGCGGACAACACCGGGGAGCTGTTTTTT.

This clonotype was seen many times. The V gene is TRBV12-3 or TRBV12-4, the J gene TRBJ1-1; no clear D. V lost 6 bases, J lost 3 bases, and 14 bases lay in between. This CDR3 spans 14 amino acids. The CDR3 nucleotides are TGTGCCAGCAGCCCGAGTAGTGGGTACACTGAAGCTTTCTTT. The encoded protein is CASSPSSGYTEAFF.

In this sample, this clonotype turned up a few times. CDR3 residues: CASSDGGGGNQPQHF. The CDR3 DNA sequence: TGTGCCAGCAGCGACGGCGGGGGGGGAAATCAGCCCCAGCATTTT. This chain uses TRBV7-2 with TRBJ1-5; D might be TRBD1 (5 bases). The CDR3 consists of 15 residues. The germline gives CDR1 SGHTA, CDR2 FQGNSA. V was clipped by 5 bases and J by 4 bases, with 15 bases between them.

This clonotype appeared many times. This sequence joins TRBV4-3 and TRBJ2-3, with 8 bases matching TRBD1. This CDR3 region has 15 residues. Losses at the gene ends were 1 base for V and 4 bases for J; bases not matched to a gene: 4. Per the germline V gene, CDR1 is LGHNA and CDR2 is YSLEER. The CDR3 region is CASSQVDRAADTQYF. As DNA, the CDR3 is TGCGCCAGCAGCCAAGTGGACAGGGCAGCAGATACGCAGTATTTT.

This clonotype was seen a handful of times. J is TRBJ2-1 and V is TRBV11-2, with D maybe TRBD2 (5 bases). Trimming took 2 bases from V and 4 from J, leaving 15 bases between them. Per germline, CDR1 SGHAT and CDR2 FQNNGV. The CDR3 covers 16 residues. CDR3 sequence: CASSLTGGESYNEQFF. The CDR3, as DNA: TGTGCCAGCAGCTTAACGGGTGGGGAGTCTTACAATGAGCAGTTCTTC.

As DNA, the CDR3 is TGTGCCAGCTCACCTAAACAGGGTTTAACCTACGAGCAGTACTTC. This encodes CASSPKQGLTYEQYF. The rearrangement uses TRBV18 and TRBJ2-7, with D perhaps matching TRBD1 (6 bases). The germline V gene has CDR1 KGHSH and CDR2 LQKENI. V was clipped by 3 bases and J by 2 bases, with 14 bases between them. The CDR3 sequence is 15 residues long.

This clonotype appeared many times. The CDR3 coding sequence is TGCAGTGCTAGAGATATGGGGCGGGGCTCCTACGAGCAGTACTTC. It encodes CSARDMGRGSYEQYF. The rearrangement uses TRBV20-1 and TRBJ2-7; tentative D call: TRBD2 (6 bases). Trimming removed 0 bases from V and 0 bases from J, with 12 bases in between. This CDR3 comprises 15 residues. CDR1 DFQATT and CDR2 SNEGSKA come from the germline V gene (reference sequence).

This clonotype was observed a few times. The chain recombines TRBV28 with TRBJ2-2; no reliable D call. Per the germline V gene, CDR1 is MDHEN and CDR2 is SYDVKM. Trimming took 3 bases from V and 2 from J, leaving 13 bases between them. The CDR3 spans 16 residues. CDR3 sequence (DNA): TGTGCCAGCAGTTTTTTAGCTCTAGGAAACACCGGGGAGCTGTTTTTT. Protein: CASSFLALGNTGELFF. The entire variable domain, with the rest obtained from reference TRBV28 and TRBJ2-2, is as follows: DVKVTQSSRYLVKRTGEKVFLECVQDMDHENMFWYRQDPGLGLRLIYFSYDVKMKEKGDIPEGYSVSREKKERFSLILESASTNQTSMYLCASSFLALGNTGELFFGEGSRLTVL.

In its sample, this clonotype was seen a few times. The J gene is TRBJ2-7, the V gene TRBV20-1; unclear D gene. V was trimmed by 4 bases and J by 4 bases, leaving 11 bases between them. Germline lookup yields CDR1 DFQATT and CDR2 SNEGSKA (reference sequence). The CDR3 has 12 residues. CDR3 protein: CSAMDLLYEQYF. The CDR3 coding sequence is TGCAGTGCTATGGACCTACTTTACGAGCAGTACTTC.

The chain is built from TRBV4-1 and TRBJ2-7; D remains ambiguous. Germline V gene sequence: CDR1 MGHRA, CDR2 YSYEKL. The CDR3 sequence is 16 residues long. The germline V and J ends were trimmed by 0 bases and 3 bases, with 15 bases remaining between them. The CDR3: CASSQEGRVPIYEQYF. Written as DNA, the CDR3 is TGCGCCAGCAGCCAAGAAGGTAGGGTGCCCATCTACGAGCAGTACTTC.

This clonotype was detected ten times or more. This chain uses TRBV20-1 with TRBJ2-3; D gene ambiguous. CDR3 length: 15 residues. Germline-derived CDR1 and CDR2 are DFQATT and SNEGSKA (reference sequence). The V gene lost 0 bases and the J gene lost 2 bases, with 12 bases spanning the gap. This CDR3 reads CSARDRWSVTDTQYF. CDR3 in DNA: TGCAGTGCTAGAGATCGATGGAGCGTCACAGATACGCAGTATTTT.

This clonotype was seen repeatedly, ten times or more. V gene TRBV28 combines with J gene TRBJ2-7; no firm D call. Germline loops: CDR1 MDHEN, CDR2 SYDVKM. This CDR3 region has 17 residues. The ends were cut back, 3 bases at V and 2 bases at J, with 20 bases in the middle. CDR3 residues: CASSFPPVSRAPYEQYF. The CDR3 DNA sequence: TGTGCCAGCAGTTTCCCCCCAGTGAGTCGGGCCCCCTACGAGCAGTACTTC.

The chain uses TRBV28 and TRBJ2-7; TRBD1 aligns across 10 bases. This CDR3 comprises 15 residues. Per germline, CDR1 MDHEN and CDR2 SYDVKM. Losses at the gene ends were 2 bases for V and 3 bases for J; bases not matched to a gene: 4. The CDR3 nucleotides read TGTGCCAGCAGTTTACCCCGGGACAGGGGCTACGAGCAGTACTTC. Its protein product is CASSLPRDRGYEQYF.

This clonotype has at least ten counts. The CDR3 DNA is TGCAGTGCTAGCTGGCTAGCGGGAGATACGCAGTATTTT. It is translated as CSASWLAGDTQYF. The genes are TRBV20-1 and TRBJ2-3; 8 bases match TRBD2. CDR3 length equals 13 residues. The junction had 4 bases not matched to a gene; V was cut back by 3 bases and J by 5 bases. Germline V CDR1 and CDR2: DFQATT, SNEGSKA (reference sequence).

The genes are TRBV6-1 and TRBJ2-5; 9 nucleotides line up with TRBD2. The CDR3 consists of 19 residues. Germline lookup yields CDR1 MNHNS and CDR2 SASEGT. J lost 3 bases, V lost 8 bases, and 22 bases had no gene match. This chain's CDR3 is CASSPFSLAGEGDKETQYF. The CDR3 DNA reads TGTGCCAGCTCACCATTTTCCTTAGCGGGAGAAGGGGACAAAGAGACCCAGTACTTC.